Reported below is one TCR beta chain. Its antigen remains unidentified. No base quality information exists; no much larger clone differs at one position. Library preparation was by 5' RACE. The instrument was an Illumina HiSeq 2000. Template switching added a universal primer binding site, and the final cDNA carried a unique molecular identifier that allowed TCR cDNA molecules to be counted accurately. Specific primers in the conserved constant-segment region were used to synthesize first-strand cDNA for TCR alpha and beta chains. Each cDNA library was double barcoded, with a SMART-Mk sample barcode plus Illumina barcodes, to control for contamination. Two successive PCR steps introduced TruSeq adapter sequences along with Illumina sample barcodes. The Illumina HiSeq platform was used with custom primers to sequence TCR alpha and beta cDNA libraries. The source study handled its data this way. Raw reads were processed with MiGEC to extract unique molecular identifiers, and MiXCR was used to determine CDR3 positions. Recombination models were inferred per individual with the repgenHMM and IGoR tools using an EM algorithm. The tcR package in R was used for shared clonotype analysis, with sharing normalized by the product of cloneset sizes. To study raw recombination without the effects of thymic and clonal selection, out-of-frame nonproductive sequences were analyzed. TCRdb handled the public reads itself, with Q25 trimming in fastp and clone calling in MiXCR, and kept productive beta chains. Identical CDR3 protein sequences are pooled into one entry, listed with their most common genes and DNA. The V and J calls follow TCRdb's processing rather than the paper's. The sample table records more than 400,000 distinct CDR3 sequences; 15% of these occur just once. Clones ranked in the top ten supply around 0.48% of the sample.

The data stem from a study of identical twins (dated by TCRdb to 2016 to 2018). Looking at the study overall: TCR alpha and beta repertoires from monozygotic twins, unrelated adults of various ages and cord blood were deep-sequenced to test whether fetal clonotypes persist. To rule out contamination, replicate twin experiments were performed at different times with different library preparation protocols.

Beyond this particular receptor, the publication reports: Invariant T cells such as MAIT and iNKT could partly confound zero-insertion analyses, although diverse VJ usage argued against such confounding for most clonotypes. Recombination models systematically underestimated out-of-frame TCR alpha sharing in monozygotic twins but agreed with sharing between unrelated individuals. Abundant cord blood beta clonotypes carried fewer insertions; young adult naive repertoires showed a weaker similar trend, while memory repertoires showed none. Compared with coincidental sharing between unrelated individuals, out-of-frame TCR alpha sequences shared between twins showed an excess of sequences with low generation probability. Because the same donors could not be followed over many years, the conclusions depended on cross-sectional statistical analysis. A weaker excess of twin sharing was found in beta out-of-frame sequences because the signal-to-noise ratio was lowered by fewer shared sequences.

Every donor in the study was a healthy Caucasian. Three pairs of female monozygotic twins, all aged about 18 to 30 years, made up the twin cohort. CD4+ and CD8+ T cell populations were isolated with positive isolation kits from Invitrogen. From the cysteine through the phenylalanine, the CDR3 covers 14 amino acids. This entry keeps only the CDR3 DNA: 42 bases, framed from base 1. These sequences were also reported in another study, on yellow fever vaccine responses in identical twins. Per the second study: The T cell response to vaccination in identical twins was reported by the authors to appear partly convergent and partly personalized. The study precisely tracked vaccine-responding T cell clones in identical twins.

The V and J segments used are TRBV26 and TRBJ1-2. TRBV26 is deemed a pseudogene. The sequence was collected from a woman in her late teens or twenties in good health. The sample taken for sequencing was CD4+ T cells sorted from blood. The CDR3 in this case is CASGPRRLGYGYTF. The DNA sequence is as follows: TGTGCCAGCGGCCCTAGGCGGCTCGGCTATGGCTACACCTTC.